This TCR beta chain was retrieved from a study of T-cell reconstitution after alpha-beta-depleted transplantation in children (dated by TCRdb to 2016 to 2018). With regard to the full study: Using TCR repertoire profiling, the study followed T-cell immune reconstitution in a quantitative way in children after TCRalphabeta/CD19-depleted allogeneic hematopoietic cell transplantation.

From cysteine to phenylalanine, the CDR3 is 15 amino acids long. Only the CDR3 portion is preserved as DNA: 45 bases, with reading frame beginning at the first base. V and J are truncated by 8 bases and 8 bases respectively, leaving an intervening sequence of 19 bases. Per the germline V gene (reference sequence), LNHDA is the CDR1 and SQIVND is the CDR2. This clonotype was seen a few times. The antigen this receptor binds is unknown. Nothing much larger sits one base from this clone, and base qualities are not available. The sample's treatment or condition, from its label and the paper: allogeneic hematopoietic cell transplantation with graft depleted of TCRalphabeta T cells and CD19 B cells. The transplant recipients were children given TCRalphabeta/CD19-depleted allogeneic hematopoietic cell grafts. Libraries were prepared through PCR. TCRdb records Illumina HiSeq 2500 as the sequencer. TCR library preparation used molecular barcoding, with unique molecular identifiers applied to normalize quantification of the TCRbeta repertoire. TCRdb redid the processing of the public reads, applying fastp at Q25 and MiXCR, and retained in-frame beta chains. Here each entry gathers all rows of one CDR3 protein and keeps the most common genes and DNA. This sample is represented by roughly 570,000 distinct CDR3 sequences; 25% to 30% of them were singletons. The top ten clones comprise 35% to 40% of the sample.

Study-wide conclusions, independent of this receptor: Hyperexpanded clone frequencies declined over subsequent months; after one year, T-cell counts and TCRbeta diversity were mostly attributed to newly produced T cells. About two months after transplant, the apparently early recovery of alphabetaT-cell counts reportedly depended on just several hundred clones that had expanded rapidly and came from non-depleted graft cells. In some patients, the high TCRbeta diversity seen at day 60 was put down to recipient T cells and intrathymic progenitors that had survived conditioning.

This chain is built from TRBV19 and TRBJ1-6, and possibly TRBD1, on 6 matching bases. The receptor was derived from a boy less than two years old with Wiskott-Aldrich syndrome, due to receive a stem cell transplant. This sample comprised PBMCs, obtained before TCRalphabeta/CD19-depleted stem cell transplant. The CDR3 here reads CASRDWGAVDSPLHF. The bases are TGTGCCAGTCGGGACTGGGGGGCTGTGGATTCACCCCTCCACTTT.